The entry below gives a single TCR beta chain sequence along with its context. V gave up 5 bases and J gave up 4 bases, with 23 bases separating them. Germline loops: CDR1 SEHNR, CDR2 FQNEAQ (reference sequence). CDR3 length: 17 residues. The sample originates from a study of T-cell reconstitution after alpha-beta-depleted transplantation in children. Using unique molecular identifiers, the investigators prepared the TCRbeta library. Using its own MiXCR run on the PCR reads, TCRdb lists one record per CDR3 protein. The profile shows 600,000 to 700,000 distinct CDR3 sequences, roughly 17% of them singletons.

The clonotype was recovered from a human donor who donated a stem cell graft to a child with acute myeloid leukemia. The specimen was PBMCs from the stem cell graft donor, collected from the stem cell graft. The chain employs TRBV7-9 and TRBJ1-2, with a weak D call TRBD1 (5 bases). In nucleotides, the CDR3 is TGTGCCAGCAGCGGACCAGGGTGGGGGTACGGAATCTATGGCTACACCTTC. Amino acids: CASSGPGWGYGIYGYTF.